This T cell receptor (beta chain) is drawn from a study of control samples from healthy donors and cancer patients. Some clones are missing from TCRdb's copy, which holds only in-frame ones; the method was immunoSEQ multiplex PCR. The data hold about 86,000 clones, with approximately 88% observed a single time. This CDR3 is 16 amino acids long. With V trimmed by 3 bases and J by 4 bases, 5 bases remained unmatched. The germline V gene has CDR1 DFQATT and CDR2 SNEGSKA (reference sequence). This receptor was identified in a woman aged 45-59 years with colorectal cancer. The genes are TRBV20-1 and TRBJ2-6; 11 bases map to TRBD1. The sequenced material came from PBMCs. This chain's CDR3 is CSASGQGAVGANVLTF. The CDR3 DNA is TGCAGTGCTAGTGGACAGGGGGCTGTGGGGGCCAACGTCCTGACTTTC.